Following are 14 T cell receptor beta chains from one sample sequenced in a study of response to subunit inactivated influenza vaccine. From the RT-PCR reads, TCRdb called clonotypes with MiXCR, one entry per CDR3 protein. The sample lists some 480,000 distinct CDR3 sequences, approximately 11% occurring once. The material was PBMCs from blood, obtained 45 days after vaccination. These receptors all stem from a man in his fifties who received an inactivated influenza vaccine.

This clonotype was counted a few times. V and J are TRBV7-2 and TRBJ2-3, with D possibly called TRBD1 or TRBD2 (6 bases each). CDR3 size: 17 residues. Trimming took 5 bases from V and 4 from J, leaving 22 bases between them. Germline V gene sequence: CDR1 SGHTA, CDR2 FQGNSA. The CDR3 sequence: CASSHAIWGASSDTQYF. In nucleotides, the CDR3 is TGTGCCAGCAGCCACGCTATCTGGGGGGCCTCCTCAGATACGCAGTATTTT.

Notes on this clonotype: The junction shows a germline mismatch at one end, possibly a read error. The chain has TRBV20-1 and TRBJ2-1; TRBD2 might be the D (6 bases). This CDR3 has 16 residues. In germline, CDR1 is DFQATT, CDR2 SNEGSKA (reference sequence). CDR3 protein: CCARQHWAGIYNEQFF. The CDR3 nucleotides are TGCTGTGCTAGACAGCACTGGGCGGGGATTTACAATGAGCAGTTCTTC.

This clonotype was counted only a few times. CDR3 bases: TGTGCCAGCAGCCACCCGAGGGGCGGGGGGAACACCGGGGAGCTGTTTTTT. Its translation is CASSHPRGGGNTGELFF. The chain is built from TRBV9 and TRBJ2-2, with 7 nucleotides matching TRBD2. The CDR3 contains 17 residues. Germline CDR1 and CDR2: SGDLS and YYNGEE. The trim removed 4 bases at V and 1 base at J, leaving 10 bases unmatched.

This clonotype was observed a few times. The genes are TRBV4-3 and TRBJ2-3; the D gene is possibly TRBD2 (6 bases). In germline, CDR1 is LGHNA, CDR2 YSLEER. This CDR3 is 20 amino acids long. The V end lost 4 bases, the J end lost 0 bases, and 26 bases lay between the germline ends. CDR3 in amino acids: CASSRQVLAVGRTSTDTQYF. In nucleotides, the CDR3 is TGCGCCAGCAGCCGGCAGGTCTTAGCGGTGGGACGAACTAGCACAGATACGCAGTATTTT.

In this sample, this clonotype turned up a few times. This chain uses TRBV11-2 with TRBJ2-2; tentative D call: TRBD1 (6 bases). The germline CDR1 and CDR2 sequences are SGHAT and FQNNGV. The CDR3 totals 14 residues. V was shortened by 4 bases and J by 4 bases, with 10 bases between the two germline ends. The CDR3 loop is CASSYKGGTGELFF. The CDR3 DNA sequence: TGTGCCAGCAGCTACAAAGGGGGCACCGGGGAGCTGTTTTTT.

This clonotype has only a few counts. This chain joins TRBV20-1 and TRBJ2-7; 11 bases are a match to TRBD2. Germline values: CDR1 DFQATT, CDR2 SNEGSKA (reference sequence). The CDR3 runs 14 residues. V shed 2 bases, J shed 2 bases, and the junction held 2 bases outside the gene matches. The CDR3 loop reads CSARYSGRAYEQYF. The CDR3 DNA reads TGCAGTGCTAGATATAGCGGGAGGGCCTACGAGCAGTACTTC.

The V and J genes are TRBV3-1 and TRBJ2-7; maybe TRBD1 (5 bases). Germline CDR1 LGHDT, CDR2 YNNKEL (reference sequence). CDR3 length equals 16 residues. The ends were cut back, 5 bases at V and 3 bases at J, with 20 bases in the middle. The CDR3 here is CASSSKTGPTYYEQYF. The CDR3 coding sequence is TGTGCCAGCAGCTCGAAAACAGGACCTACCTACTACGAGCAGTACTTC.

The chain joins TRBV3-1 to TRBJ2-1, with TRBD2 identical over 8 bases. V trimming: 4 bases; J trimming: 7 bases; junction bases outside the gene matches: 9. The CDR3 covers 15 residues. Germline values: CDR1 LGHDT, CDR2 YNNKEL (reference sequence). CDR3 loop: CASSPAGGAMNEQFF. The CDR3 bases are TGTGCCAGCAGCCCCGCCGGGGGGGCGATGAATGAGCAGTTCTTC.

At least ten counts were recorded for this clonotype. The chain links TRBV7-2 to TRBJ1-1, with 8 positions matching TRBD1. The CDR3 loop spans 15 amino acids. After removal of 4 bases from V and 5 bases from J, the junction contained 9 bases not matched to a gene. Germline V CDR1 and CDR2: SGHTA, FQGNSA. The CDR3 reads CASSWLDRGQTEAFF. The DNA of the CDR3 is TGTGCCAGCAGCTGGCTCGACAGGGGTCAGACTGAAGCTTTCTTT.

This clonotype has at least ten counts. The J gene is TRBJ2-3, the V gene TRBV12-3 or TRBV12-4; 8 positions agree with TRBD1. The CDR3 has 16 residues. V lost 3 bases to trimming and J lost 3 bases; unmatched junction nucleotides: 8. The CDR3 nucleotides read TGTGCCAGCAGTTTTTCAGTGCAGGGGGCAACAGATACGCAGTATTTT. It yields the protein CASSFSVQGATDTQYF.

This clonotype occurred a few times. The V and J genes are TRBV20-1 and TRBJ2-7; the D gene is possibly TRBD2 (5 bases). Looked up from germline, CDR1 is DFQATT and CDR2 is SNEGSKA (reference sequence). The CDR3 is 13 residues long. The germline V and J ends were trimmed by 2 bases and 4 bases, with 12 bases remaining between them. CDR3 coding DNA: TGCAGTGCTAGAAAGGCTAGCTTGTACGAGCAGTACTTC. It translates to CSARKASLYEQYF.

This clonotype was seen a few times. This chain joins TRBV11-2 and TRBJ2-3; D is uncertain. V dropped 1 base and J dropped 0 bases, with 11 bases sitting between them. From germline, CDR1 is SGHAT and CDR2 FQNNGV. The CDR3 has 16 amino acids. CDR3: CASSLVTGSSTDTQYF. The CDR3 nucleotides read TGTGCCAGCAGCTTAGTAACTGGCAGTAGCACAGATACGCAGTATTTT.

Only a few counts were recorded for this clonotype. V is TRBV20-1 and J is TRBJ2-3; D gene uncertain. Trimming cost V 5 bases and J 2 bases, with 5 bases left between them. The CDR3 contains 11 residues. CDR1 is DFQATT, CDR2 SNEGSKA, per germline (reference sequence). DNA of the CDR3: TGCAGTGCTCCGGTCACAGATACGCAGTATTTT. Its protein product is CSAPVTDTQYF.

This clonotype was seen a few times. The chain is built from TRBV6-2 or TRBV6-3 and TRBJ2-5; TRBD1 matches at 8 bases. This CDR3 has 16 residues. CDR1 and CDR2 (germline): MNHEY, SVGEGT. Unmatched junction bases numbered 15, after V lost 7 bases and J lost 5 bases. In DNA form, the CDR3 reads TGTGCCAGCACACGCCGAACGGACAGGGTTGAGGAGACCCAGTACTTC. It translates to CASTRRTDRVEETQYF.